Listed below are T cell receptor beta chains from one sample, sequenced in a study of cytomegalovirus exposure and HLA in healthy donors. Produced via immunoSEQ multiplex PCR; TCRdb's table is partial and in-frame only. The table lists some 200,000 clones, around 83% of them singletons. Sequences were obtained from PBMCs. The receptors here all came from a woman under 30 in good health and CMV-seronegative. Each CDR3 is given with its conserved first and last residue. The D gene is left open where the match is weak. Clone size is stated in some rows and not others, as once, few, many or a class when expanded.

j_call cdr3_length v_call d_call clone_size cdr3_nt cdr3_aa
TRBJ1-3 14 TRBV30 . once TGTGCCTGGCAGACTTCCAGCTCTGGAAACACCATATATTTT CAWQTSSSGNTIYF
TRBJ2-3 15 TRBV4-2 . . TGTGCCAGCAGCCAAGATAGGTGGGCCGCAGATACGCAGTATTTT CASSQDRWAADTQYF
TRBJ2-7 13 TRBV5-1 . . TGCGCCAGCAGCCTCGGCGGGGATCGGGAGCAGTACTTC CASSLGGDREQYF
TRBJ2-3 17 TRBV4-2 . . TGTGCCAGCAGCCAAGGTGAAGTCGGCACTAATAGGGATACGCAGTATTTT CASSQGEVGTNRDTQYF
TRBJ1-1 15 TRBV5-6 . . TGTGCCAGCAGCTTGGGGGGAGGGAGGGGTACTGAAGCTTTCTTT CASSLGGGRGTEAFF
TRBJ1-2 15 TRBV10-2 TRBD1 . TGCGCCAGCAGTCCCTCCTTAAGACAGGGCTATGGCTACACCTTC CASSPSLRQGYGYTF
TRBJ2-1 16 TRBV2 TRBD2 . TGTGCCAGCAGTGAAGCTCAAGGACTAGCGGGAATTGAGCAGTTCTTC CASSEAQGLAGIEQFF
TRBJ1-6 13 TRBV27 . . TGTGCCAGCAGTCCCACTGCGGCTTCACCCCTCCACTTT CASSPTAASPLHF
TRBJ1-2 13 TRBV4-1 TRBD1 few TGCGCCAGCAGCCAGGAGGGGGCATATGGCTACACCTTC CASSQEGAYGYTF
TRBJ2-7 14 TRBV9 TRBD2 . TGTGCCAGCAGCTTAGGGACTAAGTCGTACGAGCAGTACTTC CASSLGTKSYEQYF
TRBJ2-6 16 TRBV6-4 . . TGTGCCAGCAGTGACCAGGCGTCGGCTGGGGCCAACGTCCTGACTTTC CASSDQASAGANVLTF
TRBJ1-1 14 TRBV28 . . TGTGCCAGCAGTTTTGGGCTTCCGAACACTGAAGCTTTCTTT CASSFGLPNTEAFF
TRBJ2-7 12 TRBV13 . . TGTGCCAGCAGCCCCTCCTCCTACGAGCAGTACTTC CASSPSSYEQYF
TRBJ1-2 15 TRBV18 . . TGTGCCAGCTCACCACTTTCAGGGGACCTAGATGGCTACACCTTC CASSPLSGDLDGYTF
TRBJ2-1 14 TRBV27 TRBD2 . TGTGCCAGCAGTCGGGGACTAGCGGACAATGAGCAGTTCTTC CASSRGLADNEQFF
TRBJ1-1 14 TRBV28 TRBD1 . TGTGCCAGCATTCCCGGACAGGGCGGGACTGAAGCTTTCTTT CASIPGQGGTEAFF
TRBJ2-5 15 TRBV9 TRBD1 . TGTGCCAGCAGCGCCGCCTGGGACAGGGGGGAGACCCAGTACTTC CASSAAWDRGETQYF
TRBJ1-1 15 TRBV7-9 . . TGTGCCAGCAGCTTAGCCAAGGCGGTGAACACTGAAGCTTTCTTT CASSLAKAVNTEAFF
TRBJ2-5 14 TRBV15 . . TGTGCCACCAGCAGTCCCGGACAGCAAGAGACCCAGTACTTC CATSSPGQQETQYF
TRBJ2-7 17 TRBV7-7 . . TGTGCCAGCAGCTTAGCCGAGCAAACCAACGGCTCCTACGAGCAGTACTTC CASSLAEQTNGSYEQYF
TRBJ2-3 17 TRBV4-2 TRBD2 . TGTGCCAGCAGCCTGGAGCTAGCGGGGGGACCCACAGATACGCAGTATTTT CASSLELAGGPTDTQYF
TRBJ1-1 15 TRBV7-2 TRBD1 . TGTGCCAGCAGCTTGGGGGGACAGATGAACACTGAAGCTTTCTTT CASSLGGQMNTEAFF
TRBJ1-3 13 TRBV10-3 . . TGTGCCATCCCGGGGAGCTCTGGAAACACCATATATTTT CAIPGSSGNTIYF
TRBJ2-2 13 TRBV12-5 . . TGTGCTAGTGGTTACGGGGGATCCGGGGAGCTGTTTTTT CASGYGGSGELFF
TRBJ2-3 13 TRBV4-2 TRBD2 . TGTGCCAGCAGCCAACTAGCGGGAGGTCCGCAGTATTTT CASSQLAGGPQYF
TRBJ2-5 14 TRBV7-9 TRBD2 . TGTGCCAGCAGTATGGGACTAGCTGGCGAGACCCAGTACTTC CASSMGLAGETQYF
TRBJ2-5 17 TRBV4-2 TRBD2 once TGTGCCAGCAGCCAAGACCCGGGACTAGCGGGGGAAGAGACCCAGTACTTC CASSQDPGLAGEETQYF
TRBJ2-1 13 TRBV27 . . TGTGCCAGCAGTTCTTTGGACAGAAATGAGCAGTTCTTC CASSSLDRNEQFF
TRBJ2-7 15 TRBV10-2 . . TGCGCCAGCAGTGACTCTGGGGGCGTCGCCTACGAGCAGTACTTC CASSDSGGVAYEQYF